This T cell receptor beta chain originates from a study of blood T cell repertoires in COVID-19. Study in general: Italy, Spain and the United States were the sources of the convalescent and acute COVID-19 samples. Sample material is recorded as cDNA or gDNA derived from T cells, B-cell-depleted T cells, or PBMCs.

Germline V gene lookup returns CDR1 SSHAT and CDR2 FNYEAQ (reference sequence). This CDR3 is 15 amino acids long. TCRdb's table, derived via immunoSEQ multiplex PCR, lists solely in-frame clones and lacks some. This table has 85,000 to 130,000 clones, about 80% appearing once. Turning to this clone: Relative to the germline gene, one junction end is altered; a read error may explain this.

V gene TRBV7-7 combines with J gene TRBJ2-1, with TRBD2 matching over 7 bases. The origin of this receptor is a man in his 60s with acute or convalescent COVID-19. Sequenced input: peripheral blood. This CDR3 reads CASSLRLAAYNEQFF. CDR3 coding DNA: TGTGCTAGCAGCTTACGGCTAGCGGCCTACAATGAGCAGTTCTTC. Drawing the rest from reference TRBV7-7 and TRBJ2-1, the complete variable domain is GAGVSQSPRYKVTKRGQDVTLRCDPISSHATLYWYQQALGQGPEFLTYFNYEAQPDKSGLPSDRFSAERPEGSISTLTIQRTEQRDSAMYRCASSLRLAAYNEQFFGPGTRLTVL.